This T cell receptor (beta chain) was recorded in a study of blood T cell repertoires in COVID-19. Study-level information: Sample material is recorded as cDNA or gDNA derived from T cells, B-cell-depleted T cells, or PBMCs.

The length of the CDR3 is 13 residues. Trimming removed 0 bases at V and 5 bases at J, with 5 bases between. The germline V gene encodes CDR1 SGHTA and CDR2 FQGNSA. Resolution of symptoms, clearance, or two negative PCRs was present in recovered Cohort 3 donors. Using immunoSEQ multiplex PCR, the repertoire was profiled, and TCRdb retains in-frame clones only, with some absent. This sample has over 200,000 clones, with about four fifths found just once. The sequenced material came from PBMCs or T cells enriched from blood (not recorded which). The sequence was collected from a man aged 55-75 years who had recovered from COVID-19. The chain is built from TRBV7-2 and TRBJ1-5; D unclear. CDR3 sequence reads: CASSLAPDQPQHF. CDR3 bases: TGTGCCAGCAGCTTAGCCCCAGATCAGCCCCAGCATTTT. The variable domain in full, with the rest retrieved from reference TRBV7-2 and TRBJ1-5, is GAGVSQSPSNKVTEKGKDVELRCDPISGHTALYWYRQSLGQGLEFLIYFQGNSAPDKSGLPSDRFSAERTGGSVSTLTIQRTQQEDSAVYLCASSLAPDQPQHFGDGTRLSIL.